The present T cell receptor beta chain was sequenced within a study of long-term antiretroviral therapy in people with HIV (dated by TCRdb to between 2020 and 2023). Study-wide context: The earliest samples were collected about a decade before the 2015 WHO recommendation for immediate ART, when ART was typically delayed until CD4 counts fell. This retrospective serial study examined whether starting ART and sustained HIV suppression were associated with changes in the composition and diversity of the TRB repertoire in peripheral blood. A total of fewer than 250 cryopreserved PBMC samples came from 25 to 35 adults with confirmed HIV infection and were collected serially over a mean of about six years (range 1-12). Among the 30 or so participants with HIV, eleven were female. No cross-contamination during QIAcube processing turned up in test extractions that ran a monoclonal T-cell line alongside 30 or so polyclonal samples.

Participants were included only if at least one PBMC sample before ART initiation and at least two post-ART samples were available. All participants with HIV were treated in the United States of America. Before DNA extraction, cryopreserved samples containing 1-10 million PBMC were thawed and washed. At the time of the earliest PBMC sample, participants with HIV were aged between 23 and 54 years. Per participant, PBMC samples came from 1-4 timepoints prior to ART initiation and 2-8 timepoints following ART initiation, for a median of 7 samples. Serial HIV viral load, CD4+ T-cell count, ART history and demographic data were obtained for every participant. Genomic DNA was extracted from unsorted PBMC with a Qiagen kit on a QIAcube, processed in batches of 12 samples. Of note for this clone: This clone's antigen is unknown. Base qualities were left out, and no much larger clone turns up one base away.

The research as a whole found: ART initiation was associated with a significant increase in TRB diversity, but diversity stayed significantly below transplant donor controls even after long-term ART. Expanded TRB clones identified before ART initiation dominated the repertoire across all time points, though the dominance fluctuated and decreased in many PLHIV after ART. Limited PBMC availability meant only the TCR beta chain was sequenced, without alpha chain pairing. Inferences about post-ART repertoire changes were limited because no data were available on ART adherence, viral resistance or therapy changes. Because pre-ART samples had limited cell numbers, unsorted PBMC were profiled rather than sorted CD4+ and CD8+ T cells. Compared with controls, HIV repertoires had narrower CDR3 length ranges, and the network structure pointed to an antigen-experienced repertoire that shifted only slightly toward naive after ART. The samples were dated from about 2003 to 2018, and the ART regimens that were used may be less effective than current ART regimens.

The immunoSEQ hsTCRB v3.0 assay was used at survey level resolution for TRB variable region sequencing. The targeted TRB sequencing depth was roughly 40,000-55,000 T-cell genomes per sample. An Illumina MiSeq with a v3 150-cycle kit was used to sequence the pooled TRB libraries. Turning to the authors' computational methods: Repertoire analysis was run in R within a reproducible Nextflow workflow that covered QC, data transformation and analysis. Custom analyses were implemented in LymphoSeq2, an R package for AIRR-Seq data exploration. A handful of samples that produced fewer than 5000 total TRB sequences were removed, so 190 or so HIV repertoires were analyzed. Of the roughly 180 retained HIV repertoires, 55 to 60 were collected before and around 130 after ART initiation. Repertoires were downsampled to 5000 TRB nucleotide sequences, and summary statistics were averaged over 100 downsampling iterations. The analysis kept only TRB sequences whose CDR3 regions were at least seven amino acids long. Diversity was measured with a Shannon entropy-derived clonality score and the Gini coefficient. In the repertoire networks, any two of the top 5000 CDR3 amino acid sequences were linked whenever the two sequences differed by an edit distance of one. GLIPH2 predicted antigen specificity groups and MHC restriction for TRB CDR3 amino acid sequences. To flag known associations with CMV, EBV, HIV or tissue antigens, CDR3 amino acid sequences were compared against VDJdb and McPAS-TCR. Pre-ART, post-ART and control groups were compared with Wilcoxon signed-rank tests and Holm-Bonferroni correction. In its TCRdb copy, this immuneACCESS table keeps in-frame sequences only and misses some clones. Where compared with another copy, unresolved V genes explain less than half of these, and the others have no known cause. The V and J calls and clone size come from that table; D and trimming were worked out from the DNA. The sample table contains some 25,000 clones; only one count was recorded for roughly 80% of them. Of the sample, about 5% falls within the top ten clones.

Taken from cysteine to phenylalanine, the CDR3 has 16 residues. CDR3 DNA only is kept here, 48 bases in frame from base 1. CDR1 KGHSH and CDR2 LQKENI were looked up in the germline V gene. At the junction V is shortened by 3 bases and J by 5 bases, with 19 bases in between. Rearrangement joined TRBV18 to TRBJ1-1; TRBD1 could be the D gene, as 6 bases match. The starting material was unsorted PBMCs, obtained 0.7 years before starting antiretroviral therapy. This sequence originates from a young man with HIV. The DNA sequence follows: TGTGCCAGCTCACCTCGGGGTATTCAGGGGAGGACTGAAGCTTTCTTT. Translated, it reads CASSPRGIQGRTEAFF.